A selection of T cell receptor beta chains follows, all from one sample in a study of shared clonotypes between healthy human individuals. The assay was immunoSEQ multiplex PCR, and TCRdb's table has in-frame clones only and misses some. The sample has around 95,000 clones, roughly two thirds seen once; the top ten hold over 35%. The sequencing sample was made of memory CD8+ T cells sorted from blood. These receptors were collected from a man aged 25 to 40 in good health. The CDR3 runs from the conserved cysteine through the conserved F or W. The D gene is left open where the match is weak. Not every row has a clone size; where given, it reads once, few, many or a size class.

D: -; J: TRBJ2-3; V: TRBV5-1; size: -; DNA: TGCGCCAGCAGCTCCAGGGTTGGGGTTTCGCAGTATTTT; CDR3: CASSSRVGVSQYF
D: -; J: TRBJ2-6; V: TRBV30; size: few; DNA: TGTGCCTGGTACCGTAGCTCTGGGGCCAACGTCCTGACTTTC; CDR3: CAWYRSSGANVLTF
D: TRBD1; J: TRBJ2-1; V: TRBV25-1; size: -; DNA: TGTGCCAGCCTCGGACAGGGGGACCCGAATGAGCAGTTCTTC; CDR3: CASLGQGDPNEQFF
D: TRBD2; J: TRBJ2-4; V: TRBV7-2; size: many; DNA: TGTGCCAGCAGCACGGGACTAGCGGGAGCGAAAAACATTCAGTACTTC; CDR3: CASSTGLAGAKNIQYF
D: TRBD1; J: TRBJ2-7; V: TRBV5-4; size: -; DNA: TGTGCCAGCAGCTTTGGGGGACAGAAAGCCTACGAGCAGTACTTC; CDR3: CASSFGGQKAYEQYF
D: -; J: TRBJ2-5; V: TRBV7-9; size: -; DNA: TGTGCCAGCAGCTTATTAGAGACCCAGTACTTC; CDR3: CASSLLETQYF
D: -; J: TRBJ1-1; V: TRBV7-6; size: -; DNA: TGTGCCAGCAGCTCGCTGCCCGTGACTGAAGCTTTCTTT; CDR3: CASSSLPVTEAFF
D: TRBD2; J: TRBJ2-1; V: TRBV7-4; size: -; DNA: TGTGCCAGCAGCTTAGCGCTTAGCGGGAATTCTTCCTACAATGAGCAGTTCTTC; CDR3: CASSLALSGNSSYNEQFF
D: -; J: TRBJ2-7; V: TRBV5-5; size: -; DNA: TGTGCCAGCAGCCAAGATCGTGGGGGGCCCGAGCAGTACTTC; CDR3: CASSQDRGGPEQYF
D: -; J: TRBJ2-7; V: TRBV18; size: -; DNA: TGTGCCAGCTCTCCGACGACGGGGGAGCAGTACTTC; CDR3: CASSPTTGEQYF
D: -; J: TRBJ2-7; V: TRBV28; size: many; DNA: TGTGCCAGCAGTTCCGTTTCCTACGAGCAGTACTTC; CDR3: CASSSVSYEQYF
D: TRBD1; J: TRBJ2-1; V: TRBV15; size: -; DNA: TGTGCCACCAGCTTGGGACAGGGTTCCTACAATGAGCAGTTCTTC; CDR3: CATSLGQGSYNEQFF
D: -; J: TRBJ2-7; V: TRBV11-2; size: -; DNA: TGTGCCAGCAGCTCCCTGGGATACGAGCAGTACTTC; CDR3: CASSSLGYEQYF
D: TRBD2; J: TRBJ2-1; V: TRBV7-6; size: -; DNA: TGTGCCAGCAGCCACGGGACTAGCGGGAGGGCCGAGGAGCAGTTCTTC; CDR3: CASSHGTSGRAEEQFF
D: -; J: TRBJ2-1; V: TRBV11-2; size: -; DNA: TGTGCCAGCGGCCAGCGCGACAATTACAATGAGCAGTTCTTC; CDR3: CASGQRDNYNEQFF
D: -; J: TRBJ1-3; V: TRBV7-9; size: -; DNA: TGTGCCAGCAGAGCCGTCCGGGGAGGGCTTGGAAACACCATATATTTT; CDR3: CASRAVRGGLGNTIYF
D: TRBD2; J: TRBJ2-2; V: TRBV5-1; size: -; DNA: TGCGCCAGCAGCGATATTAGCGGGAGCCCCGGGGAGCTGTTTTTT; CDR3: CASSDISGSPGELFF
D: -; J: TRBJ2-1; V: TRBV28; size: few; DNA: TGTGCCAGCAGTTTAACTGCGGCTGACAATGCGCAGTTCTTC; CDR3: CASSLTAADNAQFF
D: -; J: TRBJ1-1; V: TRBV5-1; size: -; DNA: TGCGCCAGCAGCTTGGCTAGGGGGAGGACTGAAGCTTTCTTT; CDR3: CASSLARGRTEAFF
D: -; J: TRBJ1-5; V: TRBV7-9; size: -; DNA: TGTGCCAGCAGCTCTGGCAGGGGACTATACGATCAGCCCCAGCATTTT; CDR3: CASSSGRGLYDQPQHF
D: -; J: TRBJ2-7; V: TRBV19; size: many; DNA: TGTGCCAGCACTACGGAGGGACACACCACCTACGAGCAGTACTTC; CDR3: CASTTEGHTTYEQYF
D: -; J: TRBJ2-7; V: TRBV28; size: -; DNA: TGTGCCAGCAGCCTAAATTCCTACGAGCAGTACTTC; CDR3: CASSLNSYEQYF
D: -; J: TRBJ2-5; V: TRBV5-1; size: -; DNA: TGCGCCAGCAGCTTGAATCGTTCGGGAATCAACAGGGAGACCCAGTACTTC; CDR3: CASSLNRSGINRETQYF
D: TRBD2; J: TRBJ2-7; V: TRBV7-8; size: -; DNA: TGTGCCAGCAGCTTAGTTGTGGGGGGACTAGCGGGACTCGAGCAGTACTTC; CDR3: CASSLVVGGLAGLEQYF
D: TRBD2; J: TRBJ2-2; V: TRBV6-5; size: -; DNA: TGTGCCAGCAGGGCGGGAGGGTGGACCGGGGAGCTGTTTTTT; CDR3: CASRAGGWTGELFF
D: TRBD2; J: TRBJ2-7; V: TRBV4-1; size: once; DNA: TGCGCCAGCAGCGGACTAGCGGGAGTGTCCTACGAGCAGTACTTC; CDR3: CASSGLAGVSYEQYF
D: -; J: TRBJ2-7; V: TRBV13; size: -; DNA: TGTGCCAGCAGCTTAGGTTTTTTGCGGCGAGGTTACGAGCAGTACTTC; CDR3: CASSLGFLRRGYEQYF
D: -; J: TRBJ2-2; V: TRBV5-1; size: -; DNA: TGCGCCAGCAGCTTGGACAGGGCGAACACCGGGGAGCTGTTTTTT; CDR3: CASSLDRANTGELFF
D: -; J: TRBJ1-5; V: TRBV18; size: -; DNA: TGTGCCAGCTCACCAAGACCCCGGGACGGATACAATCAGCCCCAGCATTTT; CDR3: CASSPRPRDGYNQPQHF
D: TRBD1; J: TRBJ2-7; V: TRBV7-9; size: few; DNA: TGTGCCAGCAGCCCCCGGACAGGGTGCGAGCAGTACTTC; CDR3: CASSPRTGCEQYF
D: -; J: TRBJ2-3; V: TRBV13; size: -; DNA: TGTGCCAGCACGCCGGGGGGCGTCACAGATACGCAGTATTTT; CDR3: CASTPGGVTDTQYF
D: -; J: TRBJ2-7; V: TRBV27; size: -; DNA: TGTGCCAGCCGAAGAGCGGGTCACTACGAGCAGTACTTC; CDR3: CASRRAGHYEQYF
D: -; J: TRBJ2-3; V: TRBV2; size: -; DNA: TGTGCCAGCGGGGCTCAGGGGCCTGATACGCAGTATTTT; CDR3: CASGAQGPDTQYF
D: -; J: TRBJ2-7; V: TRBV2; size: many; DNA: TGTGCCAGCAGTGACGGCTACGAGCAGTACTTC; CDR3: CASSDGYEQYF
D: -; J: TRBJ2-6; V: TRBV29-1; size: -; DNA: TGCAGCGTTCTGGGAGCAGGGGCCAACGTCCTGACTTTC; CDR3: CSVLGAGANVLTF
D: TRBD2; J: TRBJ2-2; V: TRBV29-1; size: -; DNA: TGCAGCGTTGAAGATCGAAAGGGACTAGCGGGAGCCACCGGGGAGCTGTTTTTT; CDR3: CSVEDRKGLAGATGELFF
D: -; J: TRBJ2-7; V: TRBV28; size: -; DNA: TGTGCCAGCTCGGACTTTTACGAGCAGTACTTC; CDR3: CASSDFYEQYF
D: -; J: TRBJ2-2; V: TRBV7-2; size: -; DNA: TGTGCCAGCAGCTCAACAGACAGGCTCAGAATGGACACCGGGGAGCTGTTTTTT; CDR3: CASSSTDRLRMDTGELFF